The 12 T cell receptor beta chains presented below share a single source sample, sequenced in a study of shared clonotypes between healthy human individuals. Repertoires were generated with immunoSEQ multiplex PCR, while TCRdb's copy carries only in-frame clones and drops some. The sample yields more than 400,000 clones, about 78% seen once. Sequenced input: PBMCs. The receptors come from a woman between 40 and 50 years old in good health. Some clones in this sample may be carry-over from other donors' samples.

The chain carries TRBV11-1 and TRBJ2-7, with D maybe TRBD2 (5 bases). The CDR3 is 13 residues long. The ends were cut back, 4 bases at V and 6 bases at J, with 13 bases in the middle. Germline loops: CDR1 SGHAT, CDR2 FQDESV (reference sequence). In DNA form, the CDR3 reads TGTGCCAGCAGCTCTAGAGGGTTAGCCGAGCAGTACTTC. It is translated as CASSSRGLAEQYF.

This chain connects TRBV30 to TRBJ2-5; D is perhaps TRBD2 (6 bases). V was shortened by 5 bases and J by 5 bases, with 15 bases between the two germline ends. Germline loops: CDR1 GTSNPN, CDR2 SVGIG (reference sequence). The length of the CDR3 is 13 residues. Here the CDR3 reads CAWGGTRGETQYF. DNA of the CDR3: TGTGCCTGGGGCGGGACTCGAGGGGAGACCCAGTACTTC. The full variable domain, in which reference TRBV30 and TRBJ2-5 provide the parts outside the CDR3, is SQTIHQWPATLVQPVGSPLSLECTVEGTSNPNLYWYRQAAGRGLQLLFYSVGIGQISSEVPQNLSASRPQDRQFILSSKKLLLSDSGFYLCAWGGTRGETQYFGPGTRLLVL.

This clone came up a few times. Other DNA sequences in the sample encode the same CDR3. The chain joins TRBV5-1 to TRBJ2-1; the match to TRBD2 covers 10 bases. This CDR3 spans 14 amino acids. V shed 4 bases and J 4 bases; nucleotides not matched to a gene: 2. Germline CDR1 and CDR2: SGHRS and YFSETQ. The CDR3 loop reads CASSRTSGYNEQFF. The CDR3 DNA is TGCGCCAGCAGCCGGACTAGCGGATACAATGAGCAGTTCTTC.

This chain uses TRBV7-6 with TRBJ2-5, with D possibly being TRBD2 (5 bases). Germline CDR1 is SGHVS and CDR2 is FNYEAQ. The CDR3 is 14 residues long. Trimming took off 2 bases at V and 0 bases at J, with 7 bases between the two ends. The CDR3 region is CASSLNGNQETQYF. CDR3 bases: TGTGCCAGCAGCTTAAACGGGAACCAAGAGACCCAGTACTTC.

The V and J genes are TRBV30 and TRBJ2-4; D remains ambiguous. V was pared by 1 base and J by 4 bases, with 17 bases between. Per the germline V gene, CDR1 is GTSNPN and CDR2 is SVGIG (reference sequence). The CDR3 totals 16 residues. Written as DNA, the CDR3 is TGTGCCTGGAGTGAATTCCTCGAGTCCCCTAAAAACATTCAGTACTTC. This codes for CAWSEFLESPKNIQYF.

This clone was detected once. The V and J genes are TRBV11-2 and TRBJ2-1; the match to TRBD2 covers 7 bases. The germline V gene has CDR1 SGHAT and CDR2 FQNNGV. Trimming cost V 5 bases and J 6 bases; bases outside gene matches: 1. The CDR3 sequence is 12 residues long. CDR3 sequence: CASSREGNEQFF. CDR3 in DNA: TGTGCCAGCAGCAGGGAGGGCAATGAGCAGTTCTTC.

V and J are TRBV19 and TRBJ1-1; 7 bases map to TRBD1. Germline loops: CDR1 LNHDA, CDR2 SQIVND (reference sequence). The CDR3 has 16 amino acids. The ends lost 3 bases at V and 5 bases at J; junction bases unmatched: 12. The CDR3 DNA sequence: TGTGCCAGTAGTATCTTCTCATCCGGGACAGAGACTGAAGCTTTCTTT. Encoded protein: CASSIFSSGTETEAFF.

The chain is built from TRBV19 and TRBJ2-5, with D uncertain. This CDR3 region has 14 residues. From germline, CDR1 is LNHDA and CDR2 SQIVND (reference sequence). V gave up 2 bases and J gave up 0 bases, with 7 bases separating them. For the CDR3, the DNA is TGTGCCAGTAGTATAAGAGCAGACCAAGAGACCCAGTACTTC. Translating gives CASSIRADQETQYF.

This clone was counted a single time. The rearrangement joins TRBV5-1 to TRBJ1-4; maybe TRBD1 (5 bases). Germline V gene sequence: CDR1 SGHRS, CDR2 YFSETQ. The CDR3 runs to 13 residues. V was pared by 3 bases and J by 5 bases, with 8 bases between. The CDR3 region has the DNA TGCGCCAGCAGCTGGGACGGGAATGAAAAACTGTTTTTT. The encoded protein is CASSWDGNEKLFF.

In nucleotides, the CDR3 is TGTGCCACACTTCCGACCACAGATACGCAGTATTTT. Amino acids: CATLPTTDTQYF. The chain couples TRBV28 to TRBJ2-3; D not resolved. CDR3 length equals 12 residues. Per the germline V gene, CDR1 is MDHEN and CDR2 is SYDVKM. The V and J ends lost 10 bases and 2 bases respectively, with 10 bases between them.

The chain combines TRBV5-5 with TRBJ1-5, with D tentatively TRBD1 (5 bases). Per the germline V gene, CDR1 is SGHKS and CDR2 is YYEKEE (reference sequence). Trimming stripped 0 bases from V and 1 base from J, with 11 bases between. This CDR3 spans 16 amino acids. The CDR3, as DNA: TGTGCCAGCAGCTTGGCAGGCGAGGGGAGCAATCAGCCCCAGCATTTT. Its protein product is CASSLAGEGSNQPQHF.

The chain employs TRBV5-6 and TRBJ2-7; D is unclear. V was cut by 2 bases and J by 6 bases, with 9 bases left in between. Germline CDR1 is SGHDT and CDR2 is YYEEEE. The CDR3 sequence is 12 residues long. CDR3 region: CASSLGPGEQYF. The CDR3 nucleotides are TGTGCCAGCAGCTTAGGGCCGGGCGAGCAGTACTTC.